The next 32 T cell receptor beta chains were all read from a single sample in a study of metastatic and nonmetastatic thyroid tumors. TCRdb re-clonotyped the PCR reads through MiXCR. Among some 28,000 clones, less than 25% were seen once, and the ten largest hold approximately 40%. No treatment had been given to any patient before thyroid surgery. Sequenced material: blood. Every receptor here comes from a female donor with papillary thyroid cancer or a benign thyroid nodule (not recorded which). Some clones in this sample may be carry-over from other donors' samples.

This clone showed up just a few times. The chain joins TRBV19 to TRBJ2-7; TRBD2 might be the D (6 bases). CDR3 length: 16 residues. Trimming removed 4 bases from V and 0 bases from J, with 16 bases in between. The germline V gene has CDR1 LNHDA and CDR2 SQIVND (reference sequence). CDR3 amino acids: CASSTSLDGGSYEQYF. CDR3 nucleotide sequence: TGTGCCAGTAGTACCTCGCTCGACGGGGGCTCCTACGAGCAGTACTTC.

This clone was counted a few times. The chain employs TRBV14 and TRBJ2-7; D unresolved. Trimming removed 3 bases from V and 4 bases from J, with 10 bases in between. Germline lookup yields CDR1 SGHDN and CDR2 FVKESK. The CDR3 is 13 amino acids. The CDR3 DNA reads as TGTGCCAGCAGCCAGGGTCCAGGATACGAGCAGTACTTC. As protein: CASSQGPGYEQYF.

The table lists this clone with many counts. The chain carries TRBV7-8 and TRBJ1-1; TRBD1 agrees at 7 bases. Germline trimming cut 5 bases from V and 9 bases from J; bases unmatched to any gene: 9. The germline CDR1 and CDR2 sequences are SGHVS and FQNEAQ. This CDR3 spans 13 amino acids. The DNA for the CDR3 is TGTGCCAGCAGCCCACGGGACAGTGTAAAAGCTTTCTTT. It specifies CASSPRDSVKAFF.

A note on this clone: A much larger clone lies one base from this, so it may be a read error. The V and J genes are TRBV24-1 and TRBJ2-1, with TRBD2 matching 7 bases. There are 15 residues in the CDR3. V gave up 4 bases and J gave up 6 bases; unmatched junction bases: 8. Germline values: CDR1 KGHDR, CDR2 SFDVKD. The CDR3 DNA reads TGTGCCACCAGTGACCGAGCGGGGAGACTCAATGAGCAGTTCTTC. Its translation is CATSDRAGRLNEQFF.

This clone was recorded at least ten times. The chain employs TRBV20-1 and TRBJ2-7; D ambiguous. With 2 bases removed from V and 2 bases from J, the gap between germline ends came to 10 bases. CDR3 length equals 13 residues. Germline CDR1 and CDR2: DFQATT and SNEGSKA (reference sequence). The CDR3 protein is CSARFDGTYEQYF. The CDR3 DNA reads TGCAGTGCTAGATTTGACGGTACCTACGAGCAGTACTTC.

The rearrangement uses TRBV20-1 and TRBJ2-7, with 7 bases aligning to TRBD2. Germline V gene lookup returns CDR1 DFQATT and CDR2 SNEGSKA (reference sequence). This CDR3 comprises 15 residues. The junction had 9 bases not matched to a gene; V was cut back by 0 bases and J by 4 bases. The DNA of the CDR3 is TGCAGTGCTAGAGATCGGGCGGGAGCTCTGTACGAGCAGTACTTC. It specifies CSARDRAGALYEQYF.

The CDR3 DNA sequence: TGCAGTGCGCTCCGTAGCGGTGGGTACAATGAGCAGTTCTTC. It yields the protein CSALRSGGYNEQFF. This chain connects TRBV20-1 to TRBJ2-1; TRBD2 might be the D (6 bases). Per the germline V gene, CDR1 is DFQATT and CDR2 is SNEGSKA (reference sequence). CDR3 length: 14 residues. V gave up 6 bases and J gave up 4 bases, with 16 bases separating them.

The sample holds many counts of this clone. This chain connects TRBV4-2 to TRBJ1-1; D call uncertain. The CDR3 loop spans 15 amino acids. The V and J ends lost 0 bases and 3 bases respectively, with 11 bases between them. The germline gives CDR1 LGHNA, CDR2 YNFKEQ. In DNA, the CDR3 is TGTGCCAGCAGCCAAGATCTAGTAATGGACACTGAAGCTTTCTTT. Translated, it gives CASSQDLVMDTEAFF.

This clone was counted between two and nine times. The rearrangement uses TRBV6-5 and TRBJ1-1, with D perhaps matching TRBD1 (5 bases). Germline-derived CDR1 and CDR2 are MNHEY and SVGAGI. CDR3 length equals 13 residues. V shed 3 bases and J shed 1 base, with 6 bases lying between them. CDR3 in DNA: TGTGCCAGCAGTTATGGGGGGAACACTGAAGCTTTCTTT. This codes for CASSYGGNTEAFF.

There are many counts of this clone. This chain joins TRBV2 and TRBJ1-3; no clear D gene. Trimming pared 2 bases from V and 4 bases from J, leaving 12 bases between. The CDR3 covers 15 residues. Looked up from germline, CDR1 is SNHLY and CDR2 is FYNNEI. The CDR3 nucleotides read TGTGCCAGCAGTGAACGTCAGTTTCAAGGAAACACCATATATTTT. Its protein product is CASSERQFQGNTIYF.

This clone counts as medium-sized (0.01 to 0.1%). The gene calls are TRBV12-3 or TRBV12-4 and TRBJ2-2; 9 bases fit TRBD2. V trimming: 1 base; J trimming: 4 bases; junction bases outside the gene matches: 4. CDR3 length: 16 amino acids. The CDR3 DNA is TGTGCCAGCAGTTTAGGTCTAGCGGGGACCACCGGGGAGCTGTTTTTT. Amino acids: CASSLGLAGTTGELFF.

This chain uses TRBV7-9 with TRBJ1-6, with D uncertain. The CDR3 runs to 14 residues. Looked up from germline, CDR1 is SEHNR and CDR2 is FQNEAQ (reference sequence). V dropped 0 bases and J dropped 17 bases, with 17 bases sitting between them. CDR3 DNA: TGTGCCAGCAGCTTAGCGGGTGAGAATTCACCAGTCCACTTT. Translated, it gives CASSLAGENSPVHF.

This clone is categorized as medium-sized. The CDR3 protein is CASRVGVGVGGDGYTF. CDR3 coding DNA: TGTGCCAGCAGGGTGGGGGTAGGGGTCGGGGGGGATGGCTACACCTTC. V gene TRBV6-1 combines with J gene TRBJ1-2; weak D call: TRBD1 (5 bases). The germline CDR1 and CDR2 sequences are MNHNS and SASEGT. The CDR3 spans 16 residues. With 6 bases removed from V and 6 bases from J, the gap between germline ends came to 23 bases.

The chain couples TRBV7-3 to TRBJ2-3, with D perhaps matching TRBD1 or TRBD2 (5 bases each). The CDR3 is 15 amino acids. V dropped 2 bases and J dropped 2 bases, with 11 bases sitting between them. Germline loops: CDR1 SGHTA, CDR2 FQGTGA. The chain's CDR3 is CASSLGIGATDTQYF. The CDR3 DNA follows: TGTGCCAGCAGCTTAGGGATCGGGGCCACAGATACGCAGTATTTT.

This clone is large in the sample. The rearrangement uses TRBV6-1 and TRBJ2-1, with D possibly called TRBD1 or TRBD2 (6 bases each). V lost 6 bases and J lost 7, with 19 bases in between. Per germline, CDR1 MNHNS and CDR2 SASEGT. This CDR3 spans 15 amino acids. In nucleotides, the CDR3 is TGTGCCAGCAGCCGGAGGGGGGCGCAAAAAAATGAGCAGTTCTTC. Amino acids: CASSRRGAQKNEQFF.

By proportion, this clone is medium-sized (0.01 to 0.1%). This chain joins TRBV6-5 and TRBJ2-7; 8 bases agree with TRBD1. V gave up 0 bases and J gave up 2 bases; unmatched junction bases: 3. The V gene's germline CDR1 is MNHEY and CDR2 SVGAGI. This CDR3 contains 15 residues. CDR3 sequence reads: CASSYSTGATYEQYF. The CDR3 region has the DNA TGTGCCAGCAGTTACTCGACAGGGGCCACCTACGAGCAGTACTTC.

This clone was found many times. The J gene is TRBJ2-5, the V gene TRBV3-1, with 9 bases identical to TRBD2. The CDR3 contains 14 residues. V dropped 4 bases and J dropped 5; count of bases not matched to a gene: 5. Germline V lookup: CDR1 LGHDT, CDR2 YNNKEL (reference sequence). CDR3 amino acids: CASSPRAGGETQYF. The CDR3 nucleotides read TGTGCCAGCAGCCCCAGGGCGGGAGGGGAGACCCAGTACTTC.

This clone was seen only a few times. The chain recombines TRBV6-1 with TRBJ2-5; 9 nucleotides match TRBD1. Germline CDR1 and CDR2: MNHNS and SASEGT. The V segment lost 5 bases and the J segment 5 bases; nucleotides outside the gene matches: 6. The length of the CDR3 is 14 residues. The CDR3 DNA is TGTGCCAGCAGTCCGACAGGGGGGTTGGAGACCCAGTACTTC. This codes for CASSPTGGLETQYF.

The chain joins TRBV28 to TRBJ1-2; D is unresolved. The germline V gene encodes CDR1 MDHEN and CDR2 SYDVKM. CDR3 length equals 14 residues. Trimming took 7 bases from V and 1 from J, leaving 13 bases between them. CDR3 protein: CASTKSRHNYGYTF. In DNA, the CDR3 is TGTGCCAGCACAAAATCCAGGCATAACTATGGCTACACCTTC.

The sample holds many counts of this clone. The rearrangement links TRBV19 to TRBJ2-3; D may match TRBD1 or TRBD2 (6 bases each). The V gene's germline CDR1 is LNHDA and CDR2 SQIVND (reference sequence). Trimming cost V 4 bases and J 4 bases, with 15 bases left between them. This CDR3 spans 15 amino acids. CDR3 protein: CASSTDRRVADTQYF. The CDR3 bases are TGTGCCAGTAGTACCGACAGGAGGGTCGCAGATACGCAGTATTTT. The full variable domain, rest sourced from reference TRBV19 and TRBJ2-3, is DGGITQSPKYLFRKEGQNVTLSCEQNLNHDAMYWYRQDPGQGLRLIYYSQIVNDFQKGDIAEGYSVSREKKESFPLTVTSAQKNPTAFYLCASSTDRRVADTQYFGPGTRLTVL.

This sequence joins TRBV6-1 and TRBJ2-1; unclear D gene. The germline V and J ends were trimmed by 6 bases and 0 bases, with 9 bases remaining between them. The CDR3 length is 14 residues. Per germline, CDR1 MNHNS and CDR2 SASEGT. The DNA for the CDR3 is TGTGCCAGCAGGGGTCAGAGCTCCTACAATGAGCAGTTCTTC. Amino acid sequence: CASRGQSSYNEQFF.

On this clone: One end of the junction does not line up with germline, which may come from a read error. The chain links TRBV20-1 to TRBJ2-1, with D hard to call. CDR1 is DFQATT and CDR2 is SNEGSKA in the germline V gene (reference sequence). The CDR3 contains 14 residues. The CDR3 DNA reads TGCAGTGTTAGAGCAGTGTGGGATTACAATGAGCAGTTCTTC. Translated: CSVRAVWDYNEQFF.

The chain uses TRBV2 and TRBJ2-1; D might be TRBD1 (5 bases). Trimming shortened V by 11 bases and J by 9 bases, and 14 bases separated the two germline ends. The CDR3 loop spans 11 amino acids. CDR1 and CDR2 from the germline V gene are SNHLY and FYNNEI. DNA of the CDR3: TGTGCCTGCGCAGGGTCGTGTGAGCAGTTCTTC. This encodes CACAGSCEQFF.

The CDR3 spells CASSQGDRGQPQHF. The CDR3 DNA reads TGTGCCAGCAGCCAGGGGGACAGGGGACAGCCCCAGCATTTT. This chain uses TRBV4-2 with TRBJ1-5, with 10 bases fitting TRBD1. V lost 3 bases and J lost 7; bases outside the gene matches: 3. Per the germline V gene, CDR1 is LGHNA and CDR2 is YNFKEQ. The CDR3 covers 14 residues.

The chain carries TRBV28 and TRBJ2-3; D uncertain. Germline V lookup: CDR1 MDHEN, CDR2 SYDVKM. The CDR3 totals 14 residues. Trimming left V 1 base short and J 2 bases short, with 7 bases between. CDR3 in amino acids: CASSLSGATDTQYF. For the CDR3, the DNA is TGTGCCAGCAGTTTATCCGGAGCCACAGATACGCAGTATTTT.

The genes are TRBV2 and TRBJ1-5; D might be TRBD1 (5 bases). The V gene lost 6 bases and the J gene lost 6 bases, with 21 bases spanning the gap. Germline loops: CDR1 SNHLY, CDR2 FYNNEI. CDR3 size: 16 residues. CDR3 coding DNA: TGTGCCAGCAGGCCCACCGGGACCGCCAGAGGTCAGCCCCAGCATTTT. This translates into CASRPTGTARGQPQHF.

This clone was seen repeatedly, ten times or more. The sample holds other DNA sequences that translate to the same CDR3. The V gene is TRBV20-1, the J gene TRBJ2-5; 7 nucleotides agree with TRBD2. Germline lookup yields CDR1 DFQATT and CDR2 SNEGSKA (reference sequence). The CDR3 is 15 amino acids. J gave up 5 bases and V 1 base, and 10 bases lay outside the gene matches. CDR3 residues: CSARAPGAGRETQYF. The CDR3 DNA is TGCAGTGCTAGAGCCCCCGGGGCCGGGAGGGAGACCCAGTACTTC.

This chain connects TRBV2 to TRBJ2-1; no reliable D call. Germline V CDR1 and CDR2: SNHLY, FYNNEI. V lost 7 bases to trimming and J lost 9 bases, with 10 bases between them. The CDR3 runs to 11 residues. CDR3 loop: CASTPIGEQFF. The DNA for the CDR3 is TGTGCCAGCACCCCCATTGGTGAGCAGTTCTTC. The full variable domain, with the rest looked up from reference TRBV2 and TRBJ2-1, is EPEVTQTPSHQVTQMGQEVILRCVPISNHLYFYWYRQILGQKVEFLVSFYNNEISEKSEIFDDQFSVERPDGSNFTLKIRSTKLEDSAMYFCASTPIGEQFFGPGTRLTVL.

The V gene is TRBV4-2, the J gene TRBJ2-7; D is unclear. This CDR3 region has 14 residues. CDR1 is LGHNA, CDR2 YNFKEQ, per germline. Trimming took 1 base from V and 6 from J, leaving 13 bases between them. The CDR3 reads CASSQGSGRLEQYF. Here the CDR3 DNA reads TGTGCCAGCAGCCAAGGCTCAGGCCGACTCGAGCAGTACTTC.

Many counts were recorded for this clone. The V and J genes are TRBV7-2 and TRBJ1-5; 10 nucleotides agree with TRBD1. Germline V gene data show CDR1 as SGHTA and CDR2 as FQGNSA. V lost 1 base and J lost 5; bases outside the gene matches: 2. The length of the CDR3 is 15 residues. DNA for the CDR3: TGTGCCAGCAGCTTAGTGGACAGGGGGGATCAGCCCCAGCATTTT. It yields the protein CASSLVDRGDQPQHF.

This chain uses TRBV6-6 with TRBJ2-3; D ambiguous. Germline assignment: CDR1 MNHNY and CDR2 SVGAGI (reference sequence). Deletions cut 0 bases from V and 2 bases from J, with 15 bases between. This CDR3 is built from 17 residues. The CDR3: CASSYSIVFRPTDTQYF. The CDR3 DNA sequence: TGTGCCAGCAGTTACTCGATAGTTTTCAGACCCACAGATACGCAGTATTTT.

This clone was detected only a few times. V gene TRBV18 combines with J gene TRBJ1-5, with D perhaps TRBD1 (6 bases). The CDR3 consists of 13 residues. Germline assignment: CDR1 KGHSH and CDR2 LQKENI. The V end was cut by 5 bases, the J end by 7 bases, with 12 bases between. Written as DNA, the CDR3 is TGTGCCAGCTCAGGAGGGGGGTGGCAGCCCCAGCATTTT. Translated, it gives CASSGGGWQPQHF.